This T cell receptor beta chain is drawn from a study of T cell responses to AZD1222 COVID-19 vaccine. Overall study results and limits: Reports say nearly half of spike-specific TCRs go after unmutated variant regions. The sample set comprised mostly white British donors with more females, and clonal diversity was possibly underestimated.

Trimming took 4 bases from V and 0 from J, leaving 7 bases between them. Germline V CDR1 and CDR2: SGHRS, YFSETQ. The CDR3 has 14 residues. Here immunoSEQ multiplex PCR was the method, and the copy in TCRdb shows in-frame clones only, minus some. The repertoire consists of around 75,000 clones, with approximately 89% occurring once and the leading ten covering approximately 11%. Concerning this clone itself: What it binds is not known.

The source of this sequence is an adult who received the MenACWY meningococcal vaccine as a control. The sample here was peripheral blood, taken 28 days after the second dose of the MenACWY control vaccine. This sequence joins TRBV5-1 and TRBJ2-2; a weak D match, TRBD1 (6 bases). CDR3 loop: CASSRTANTGELFF. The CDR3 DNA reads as TGCGCCAGCAGCCGGACAGCGAACACCGGGGAGCTGTTTTTT.